This is a list of T cell receptor beta chains from one sample in a study of cytomegalovirus exposure and HLA in healthy donors. Only in-frame clones appear in the TCRdb table, and some are missing; sequencing was by immunoSEQ multiplex PCR. Of around 250,000 clones in the sample, around 90% were seen once. Sequencing used PBMCs. The receptors shown here come from a woman in her late teens or twenties in good health and CMV-seronegative. Each CDR3 is given with its conserved first and last residue. The D gene is left open where the match is weak. Size is omitted from some rows. Given values are once, few, many or a class for expanded clones.

size,V,J,D,DNA,CDR3
-,TRBV7-2,TRBJ2-5,-,TGTGCCAGCAGCTCCACGGGGATTTTGCGGGGGCCGTACCAAGAGACCCAGTACTTC,CASSSTGILRGPYQETQYF
-,TRBV5-1,TRBJ2-7,TRBD2,TGCGCCAGCAGCATGACTAGCGGGGATATCTACGAGCAGTACTTC,CASSMTSGDIYEQYF
-,TRBV6-1,TRBJ2-1,-,TGTGCCAGCAGTGAAGAGCTGCAGGGGTGGTTCTTC,CASSEELQGWFF
-,TRBV6-5,TRBJ1-5,-,TGTGCCAGCAGTTTTAGAGGCAGCAATCAGCCCCAGCATTTT,CASSFRGSNQPQHF
-,TRBV7-2,TRBJ1-2,TRBD1,TGTGCCAGCAGGACGGGACAGATCTATGGCTACACCTTC,CASRTGQIYGYTF
-,TRBV7-2,TRBJ1-1,-,TGTGCCAGCAGCACTCGGGACTGGGCCCTTGGAGCTGAAGCTTTCTTT,CASSTRDWALGAEAFF
-,TRBV7-7,TRBJ2-5,-,TGTGCTAGCAGCTTAAATTCTCTTGTACAAGAGACCCAGTACTTC,CASSLNSLVQETQYF
-,TRBV10-3,TRBJ2-7,-,TGTGCCATCAGTGAGGTGCGGGATGTTAGCTCCTACGAGCAGTACTTC,CAISEVRDVSSYEQYF
-,TRBV6-6,TRBJ1-5,TRBD1,TGTGCCAGCAGAGTCGATCAGGGGGAAGGTCAGCCCCAGCATTTT,CASRVDQGEGQPQHF
-,TRBV5-1,TRBJ1-1,TRBD1,TGCGCCAGCAGCTTGGTCCAGGGGGCGGGGAGGAACACTGAAGCTTTCTTT,CASSLVQGAGRNTEAFF
-,TRBV9,TRBJ2-7,TRBD1,TGTGCCAGCAGCGTGGGACAGGGGACCTACGAGCAGTACTTC,CASSVGQGTYEQYF
-,TRBV5-1,TRBJ2-2,TRBD1,TGCGCCAGCAGCCGTCGAGCCAGGGACAGCACCGGGGAGCTGTTTTTT,CASSRRARDSTGELFF
-,TRBV15,TRBJ1-2,-,TGTGCCACCAGCAGAGGGGGGCAGCCCTATGGCTACACCTTC,CATSRGGQPYGYTF
few,TRBV28,TRBJ1-2,-,TGTGCCAGTGGGGCAGGGGATGGCTACACCTTC,CASGAGDGYTF
-,TRBV11-2,TRBJ2-7,TRBD1,TGTGCCAGCAGCTTAGCCCCCTCTCCGGGACAGGGGGCGTACGAGCAGTACTTC,CASSLAPSPGQGAYEQYF
-,TRBV30,TRBJ2-2,-,TGTGCCTGGATGCTAGGGAACACCGGGGAGCTGTTTTTT,CAWMLGNTGELFF
-,TRBV25-1,TRBJ2-5,TRBD1,TGTGCCAGCAGTAGGGACAGGGGGCGGGAGACCCAGTACTTC,CASSRDRGRETQYF
-,TRBV30,TRBJ2-1,-,TGTGCCGGCCGGGACACCGGACGTACAATGGAGCAGTTCTTC,CAGRDTGRTMEQFF
-,TRBV5-1,TRBJ1-5,TRBD1,TGCGCCAGCAGCCCTACAGGGGCCCGCAATCAGCCCCAGCATTTT,CASSPTGARNQPQHF
-,TRBV5-1,TRBJ2-5,TRBD1,TGCGCCAGCAGCTTAGGAACAGGGGACGGGACCCAGTACTTC,CASSLGTGDGTQYF
-,TRBV2,TRBJ2-1,TRBD2,TGTGCCAGCTCGGCGGGGGGTTTGGATGAGCAGTTCTTC,CASSAGGLDEQFF
-,TRBV4-1,TRBJ1-1,-,TGCGCCAGCAGCCAAGATTGGGGGGTGAGCACTGAAGCTTTCTTT,CASSQDWGVSTEAFF
-,TRBV6-6,TRBJ1-2,-,TGTGCCAGCCCAAGCAGCCAGGGAGGGCGGGATGGCTACACCTTC,CASPSSQGGRDGYTF
-,TRBV7-9,TRBJ1-5,-,TGTGCCAGCAGCCCCGGTTTAGCTCAGCCCCAGCATTTT,CASSPGLAQPQHF
-,TRBV7-3,TRBJ2-2,-,TGTGCCAGCAGCCCATGGGACACGAACACCGGGGAGCTGTTTTTT,CASSPWDTNTGELFF
-,TRBV7-9,TRBJ1-4,-,TGTGCCAGCAGCTTAGTAGAGACAAATGAAAAACTGTTTTTT,CASSLVETNEKLFF
few,TRBV2,TRBJ1-5,TRBD1,TGTGCCAGCAGAAGGGACAGGGCTGACAATCAGCCCCAGCATTTT,CASRRDRADNQPQHF
few,TRBV15,TRBJ1-6,-,TGTGCCACCAGCAGCAGGGGTAATAATTCACCCCTCCACTTT,CATSSRGNNSPLHF
-,TRBV6-5,TRBJ2-1,TRBD2,TGTGCCAGCAACGTAGCGGGGGTCTACAATGAGCAGTTCTTC,CASNVAGVYNEQFF
-,TRBV4-1,TRBJ2-7,TRBD2,TGCGCCAGCAGCCAAGACCTAGCGGGGTCCTACGAGCAGTACTTC,CASSQDLAGSYEQYF
-,TRBV28,TRBJ2-7,-,TGTGCCAGCAGGATGCAGGGTTCCTACGAGCAGTACTTC,CASRMQGSYEQYF
-,TRBV30,TRBJ2-5,TRBD2,TGTGCCTGGAGTGTAGCGGGGGGTGGAGGGACCCAGTACTTC,CAWSVAGGGGTQYF
-,TRBV18,TRBJ1-1,-,TGTGCCAGCCTCCCCGGGGGGACGGAAGCTTTCTTT,CASLPGGTEAFF
-,TRBV11-2,TRBJ1-5,-,TGTGCCAGCAGCTTAGGAGGGTCGGGGGGCAGCAATCAGCCCCAGCATTTT,CASSLGGSGGSNQPQHF
-,TRBV27,TRBJ2-1,TRBD2,TGTGCCAGCAGTCCTGGGACTAGCGGGGACAATGAGCAGTTCTTC,CASSPGTSGDNEQFF
-,TRBV9,TRBJ2-1,-,TGTGCCAGCAGCGTAGGTCCACAGAGCTCCTACAATGAGCAGTTCTTC,CASSVGPQSSYNEQFF
-,TRBV6-6,TRBJ2-5,TRBD2,TGTGCCAGCAGCCCACGGGAGGGGAGATATCAAGAGACCCAGTACTTC,CASSPREGRYQETQYF
-,TRBV7-2,TRBJ2-3,TRBD2,TGTGCCAGCAGCTTAGTTAGGGGACTAGCGGGGGGGTTCACAGATACGCAGTATTTT,CASSLVRGLAGGFTDTQYF
-,TRBV29-1,TRBJ2-3,-,TGCAGCGCCGAGGAACAAGGTATGGGGCCAGATACGCAGTATTTT,CSAEEQGMGPDTQYF
-,TRBV5-1,TRBJ2-3,TRBD2,TGCGCCAGCAGCTGGCGGGGTCGGGGGGACACAGATACGCAGTATTTT,CASSWRGRGDTDTQYF
-,TRBV2,TRBJ2-5,-,TGTGCCAGCAGGCGGTCTGAGGTCGTGGAGGAGACCCAGTACTTC,CASRRSEVVEETQYF
-,TRBV27,TRBJ1-2,-,TGTGCCAGCAGTTTTCTGGCAGGGTCGCTTTATGGCTACACCTTC,CASSFLAGSLYGYTF
-,TRBV30,TRBJ2-7,-,TGTGCCTGGAGTGTCGGGTCTAGCTACGAGCAGTACTTC,CAWSVGSSYEQYF
-,TRBV2,TRBJ2-7,TRBD1,TGTGCCAGCAGGCCGGGACAGAGAAGCTCCTACGAGCAGTACTTC,CASRPGQRSSYEQYF
once,TRBV25-1,TRBJ1-1,-,TGTGCCAGCAGTGACATACAGGGGAACACTGAAGCTTTCTTT,CASSDIQGNTEAFF
-,TRBV2,TRBJ2-4,TRBD2,TGTGCCAGCAGTTTTTCCGGACTAGCGGGGAGTCAAAACATTCAGTACTTC,CASSFSGLAGSQNIQYF
-,TRBV5-4,TRBJ2-7,TRBD1,TGTGCCAGCAGCCTAACAGGGGATTACGAGCAGTACTTC,CASSLTGDYEQYF
once,TRBV30,TRBJ2-3,-,TGTGCCTGGACCCTAGCAAATACGCAGTATTTT,CAWTLANTQYF
few,TRBV28,TRBJ1-2,TRBD1,TGTGCCAGCAACCCGACAGGGTTCGGCTACACCTTC,CASNPTGFGYTF
once,TRBV7-2,TRBJ2-2,-,TGTGCCAGCAGCCCACGGGGAATCAACACCGGGGAGCTGTTTTTT,CASSPRGINTGELFF